Below, 21 T cell receptor beta chains from the same sample are listed, as sequenced in a study of beta chain features in type 1 diabetes. Expressed TCRB transcripts got sequenced, as all isolated RNA was reverse transcribed. Profiled with immunoSEQ multiplex PCR; TCRdb holds only in-frame clones, not every one. The sample lists 150,000 to 190,000 clones; 8.5% to 14% were seen once. Sequencing used central memory CD4+ T cells from blood. The source is a man between 18 and 35 years old in good health.

V and J are TRBV10-3 and TRBJ2-3; D tentatively reads TRBD1 or TRBD2 (5 bases each). CDR1 ENHRY and CDR2 SYGVKD come from the germline V gene. The V end lost 8 bases, the J end lost 0 bases, and 6 bases lay between the germline ends. The CDR3 extends over 12 amino acids. DNA for the CDR3: TGTGCCATCGGGGACAGCACAGATACGCAGTATTTT. Its translation is CAIGDSTDTQYF.

V and J are TRBV9 and TRBJ2-5; D is possibly TRBD2 (5 bases). With 1 base removed from V and 2 bases from J, the gap between germline ends came to 15 bases. The CDR3 is made up of 16 amino acids. Germline V gene sequence: CDR1 SGDLS, CDR2 YYNGEE. The CDR3 sequence: CASSVSPSTGQETQYF. The CDR3 coding sequence is TGTGCCAGCAGCGTATCCCCTTCTACGGGGCAAGAGACCCAGTACTTC.

J is TRBJ2-3 and V is TRBV9; TRBD1 is a possible D gene (6 bases). The length of the CDR3 is 13 residues. Germline V gives CDR1 SGDLS, CDR2 YYNGEE. V was pared by 4 bases and J by 4 bases, with 10 bases between. Here the CDR3 reads CASSQTGSDTQYF. In DNA, the CDR3 is TGTGCCAGCAGCCAAACAGGGTCAGATACGCAGTATTTT.

There are a few counts of this clone. V gene TRBV6-6 combines with J gene TRBJ2-7; possibly TRBD1 for D (6 bases). The CDR3 totals 12 residues. The V and J ends lost 5 bases and 4 bases respectively, with 9 bases between them. Per germline, CDR1 MNHNY and CDR2 SVGAGI (reference sequence). In DNA, the CDR3 is TGTGCCAGCAGTCAGACAGGATACGAGCAGTACTTC. Amino acids: CASSQTGYEQYF.

This clone was counted many times. This chain uses TRBV10-3 with TRBJ2-3; TRBD2 agrees at 10 bases. Unmatched junction bases numbered 9, after V lost 10 bases and J lost 5 bases. The CDR3 spans 14 residues. The germline V gene has CDR1 ENHRY and CDR2 SYGVKD. Written as DNA, the CDR3 is TGTGCCACCGCGCCTAGCGGGAGTGGAGATACGCAGTATTTT. This codes for CATAPSGSGDTQYF.

This clone was detected a few times. The CDR3 sequence: CASSSRTYEQYF. Here the CDR3 DNA reads TGTGCCAGCAGTTCCCGGACCTACGAGCAGTACTTC. J is TRBJ2-7 and V is TRBV27; D remains ambiguous. The CDR3 spans 12 residues. Germline V lookup: CDR1 MNHEY, CDR2 SMNVEV (reference sequence). The V gene lost 4 bases and the J gene lost 2 bases, with 6 bases spanning the gap.

This clone appeared a few times. This sequence joins TRBV15 and TRBJ2-7; 7 bases are a match to TRBD1. The CDR3 contains 15 residues. Per the germline V gene, CDR1 is LNHNV and CDR2 is YYDKDF (reference sequence). The ends lost 1 base at V and 0 bases at J; junction bases unmatched: 3. CDR3 region: CATSRAGQNSYEQYF. Here the CDR3 DNA reads TGTGCCACCAGCAGAGCGGGACAGAACTCCTACGAGCAGTACTTC.

Comment on this clone: One end of the junction does not line up with germline, which may come from a read error. The gene calls are TRBV5-4 and TRBJ2-1, with 8 bases fitting TRBD2. The CDR3 is 15 residues long. Germline values: CDR1 SGHNT, CDR2 YYREEE (reference sequence). Written as DNA, the CDR3 is TGCGCCAGCAGCCAAGATGGCGGGGGGCCATATGAGCAGTTCTTC. Amino acid sequence: CASSQDGGGPYEQFF.

Note on this clone: With a much larger clone just one base away, this may be a read error. The genes are TRBV27 and TRBJ2-6; D might be TRBD1 (5 bases). V dropped 5 bases and J dropped 1 base, with 15 bases sitting between them. Germline V lookup: CDR1 MNHEY, CDR2 SMNVEV (reference sequence). The CDR3 totals 17 residues. CDR3 bases: TGTGCCAGCAGTCAACTGGACAAACAATCTGGGGCCAACGTCCTGACTTTC. As protein: CASSQLDKQSGANVLTF.

This clone was seen only a few times. For the CDR3, the DNA is TGCGCCAGCAGCTTGGGGGCGTACGGGGCCCAAGAGACCCAGTACTTC. It is translated as CASSLGAYGAQETQYF. V usage is TRBV5-1 and J usage is TRBJ2-5; D possibly matches TRBD1 or TRBD2 (5 bases each). The V gene's germline CDR1 is SGHRS and CDR2 YFSETQ. This CDR3 region has 16 residues. V lost 0 bases and J 1 base, leaving 13 bases between the germline ends. Using reference TRBV5-1 and TRBJ2-5 for the parts outside the CDR3, the full variable domain is KAGVTQTPRYLIKTRGQQVTLSCSPISGHRSVSWYQQTPGQGLQFLFEYFSETQRNKGNFPGRFSGRQFSNSRSEMNVSTLELGDSALYLCASSLGAYGAQETQYFGPGTRLLVL.

There are a few counts of this clone. The chain recombines TRBV25-1 with TRBJ2-7, with TRBD2 matching 8 bases. The V segment lost 2 bases and the J segment 5 bases; nucleotides outside the gene matches: 8. Germline lookup yields CDR1 MGHDK and CDR2 SYGVNS. This CDR3 contains 15 residues. This chain's CDR3 is CASSEGVAGKNEQYF. CDR3 nucleotide sequence: TGTGCCAGCAGTGAAGGGGTAGCGGGAAAGAACGAGCAGTACTTC.

V usage is TRBV30 and J usage is TRBJ1-1; D not resolved. The V gene's germline CDR1 is GTSNPN and CDR2 SVGIG (reference sequence). V lost 2 bases to trimming and J lost 1 base, with 17 bases between them. The CDR3 is made up of 16 amino acids. The CDR3 here is CAWSRKDSWGNTEAFF. CDR3 bases: TGTGCCTGGAGTCGCAAGGACTCATGGGGGAACACTGAAGCTTTCTTT.

This clone turned up a few times. This chain uses TRBV30 with TRBJ1-2; 7 bases agree with TRBD1. CDR1 and CDR2 from the germline V gene are GTSNPN and SVGIG (reference sequence). The CDR3 contains 14 residues. Trimming at V came to 0 bases and at J to 5 bases, leaving 6 bases not matched to a gene. CDR3 protein: CAWSVNYRGYGYTF. The CDR3 nucleotides read TGTGCCTGGAGTGTAAATTACAGGGGATATGGCTACACCTTC.

The chain links TRBV15 to TRBJ2-1; D unclear. Germline-derived CDR1 and CDR2 are LNHNV and YYDKDF (reference sequence). The CDR3 has 13 amino acids. Trimming took 0 bases from V and 10 from J, leaving 10 bases between them. CDR3 region: CATSRDTGEEQFF. As DNA, the CDR3 is TGTGCCACCAGCAGAGATACGGGTGAGGAGCAGTTCTTC.

Ten or more counts support this clone. This chain uses TRBV14 with TRBJ1-4; D remains unclear. Germline V gene sequence: CDR1 SGHDN, CDR2 FVKESK. Trimming removed 4 bases at V and 0 bases at J, with 9 bases between. CDR3 length: 15 amino acids. In DNA form, the CDR3 reads TGTGCCAGCAGCCCGGTGGGGACAACTAATGAAAAACTGTTTTTT. Its translation: CASSPVGTTNEKLFF.

The chain couples TRBV18 to TRBJ1-4; D gene ambiguous. CDR1 is KGHSH and CDR2 is LQKENI in the germline V gene. This CDR3 comprises 14 residues. The V end lost 9 bases, the J end lost 0 bases, and 11 bases lay between the germline ends. For the CDR3, the DNA is TGTGCCAGTTCCGTGGGAGCAACTAATGAAAAACTGTTTTTT. Its translation is CASSVGATNEKLFF.

This clone turned up a few times. The rearrangement uses TRBV6-5 and TRBJ1-1; D might be TRBD1 (5 bases). The CDR3 runs to 13 residues. The germline gives CDR1 MNHEY, CDR2 SVGAGI. V lost 0 bases and J lost 6, with 8 bases in between. The CDR3 region has the DNA TGTGCCAGCAGTTACTCGTTGGGGGCTGAAGCTTTCTTT. Amino acid sequence: CASSYSLGAEAFF.

This clone was observed a handful of times. The genes are TRBV27 and TRBJ1-3; TRBD1 aligns across 8 bases. The J segment lost 0 bases and the V segment lost 3 bases, leaving 1 base of the junction unmatched. Germline loops: CDR1 MNHEY, CDR2 SMNVEV (reference sequence). The CDR3 runs 15 residues. The CDR3 sequence is CASSLGTGSGNTIYF. The CDR3 nucleotides read TGTGCCAGCAGTTTGGGGACAGGCTCTGGAAACACCATATATTTT.

The chain couples TRBV4-1 to TRBJ2-1; perhaps TRBD2 as D (6 bases). The CDR3 loop spans 17 amino acids. Trimming stripped 1 base from V and 0 bases from J, with 13 bases between. From germline, CDR1 is MGHRA and CDR2 YSYEKL. CDR3: CASSQAILASSYNEQFF. DNA of the CDR3: TGCGCCAGCAGCCAAGCCATTCTAGCGAGCTCCTACAATGAGCAGTTCTTC.

This clone has only a few counts. V gene TRBV4-3 combines with J gene TRBJ1-1; unclear D gene. The V end lost 3 bases, the J end lost 1 base, and 6 bases lay between the germline ends. The CDR3 sequence is 13 residues long. In germline, CDR1 is LGHNA, CDR2 YSLEER. The CDR3 DNA sequence: TGCGCCAGCAGCCATCCGAAGAACACTGAAGCTTTCTTT. This translates into CASSHPKNTEAFF.

This clone occurred a few times. V gene TRBV5-8 combines with J gene TRBJ2-7; 9 bases line up with TRBD2. V trimming: 3 bases; J trimming: 5 bases; junction bases outside the gene matches: 6. The germline CDR1 and CDR2 sequences are SGHTS and YDEGEE. This CDR3 is 14 amino acids long. CDR3 protein: CASSYSGRGDEQYF. CDR3 nucleotides: TGTGCCAGCAGCTATAGCGGGAGAGGCGACGAGCAGTACTTC.